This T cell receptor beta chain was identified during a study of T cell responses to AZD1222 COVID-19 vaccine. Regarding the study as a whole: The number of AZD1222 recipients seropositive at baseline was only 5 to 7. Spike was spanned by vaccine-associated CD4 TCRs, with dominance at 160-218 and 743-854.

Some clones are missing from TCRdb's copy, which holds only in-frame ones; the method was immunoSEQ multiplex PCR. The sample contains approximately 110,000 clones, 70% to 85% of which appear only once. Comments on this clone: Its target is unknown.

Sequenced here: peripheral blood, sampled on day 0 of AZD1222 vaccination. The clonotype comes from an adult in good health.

As DNA, the CDR3 is TGTGCCAGCCTCCGTCGAAACTGGGTCGATGAGCAGTTCTTC. It specifies CASLRRNWVDEQFF. This rearrangement joins TRBV7-2 to TRBJ2-1; D not certain. Trimming shortened V by 8 bases and J by 8 bases, and 19 bases separated the two germline ends. In germline, CDR1 is SGHTA, CDR2 FQGNSA. The length of the CDR3 is 14 residues.